One sample yielded the 31 T cell receptor beta chains listed below, sequenced in a study of CD8 T cells in ankylosing spondylitis. TCRdb redid the calling of the 5' RACE reads with MiXCR, one entry per CDR3 protein. This sample has about 230,000 distinct CDR3 sequences, with approximately 8.4% found just once. What was sequenced was blood, either unsorted or a sorted T cell fraction (not recorded which). These receptors were taken from a female donor with ankylosing spondylitis or in good health (not recorded which).

The chain recombines TRBV7-8 with TRBJ2-1; TRBD2 matches at 9 bases. V lost 3 bases, J lost 12 bases, and 6 bases stayed unmatched. This CDR3 comprises 13 residues. Germline lookup yields CDR1 SGHVS and CDR2 FQNEAQ. This chain's CDR3 is CASSFGGGGVQFF. The DNA of the CDR3 is TGTGCCAGCAGCTTTGGGGGCGGGGGGGTGCAGTTCTTC.

This clonotype appeared a few times. The chain combines TRBV12-3 or TRBV12-4 with TRBJ2-7; 7 positions match TRBD2. The CDR3 is 16 residues long. After removal of 6 bases from V and 2 bases from J, the junction contained 13 bases not matched to a gene. The CDR3 is CASSSPGGSGTYEQYF. The CDR3 DNA follows: TGTGCCAGCAGCTCCCCGGGAGGTAGCGGAACCTACGAGCAGTACTTC.

This clonotype was found many times. V usage is TRBV12-3 or TRBV12-4 and J usage is TRBJ1-6; the match to TRBD1 covers 7 bases. After removal of 4 bases from V and 10 bases from J, the junction contained 10 bases not matched to a gene. The CDR3 extends over 15 amino acids. The CDR3 sequence is CASSSTGTAKSPLHF. CDR3 in DNA: TGTGCCAGCAGTTCCACCGGGACAGCGAAGTCACCCCTCCACTTT.

This chain links TRBV20-1 with TRBJ1-1; 9 bases are shared with TRBD1. The CDR3 runs 14 residues. V shed 4 bases, J shed 0 bases, and the junction held 3 bases outside the gene matches. Germline loops: CDR1 DFQATT, CDR2 SNEGSKA (reference sequence). CDR3 region: CSATRTGVNTEAFF. CDR3 coding DNA: TGCAGTGCTACCCGGACAGGGGTGAACACTGAAGCTTTCTTT.

In this sample, this clonotype turned up many times. This chain uses TRBV29-1 with TRBJ1-2, with D unclear. With 4 bases removed from V and 3 bases from J, the gap between germline ends came to 12 bases. Per the germline V gene, CDR1 is SQVTM and CDR2 is ANQGSEA. CDR3 length: 13 residues. In DNA form, the CDR3 reads TGCAGCGTTGTGGAGGGATCCTACTATGGCTACACCTTC. Translated: CSVVEGSYYGYTF.

The sample holds many counts of this clonotype. The chain combines TRBV5-1 with TRBJ2-2; 8 bases line up with TRBD1. The CDR3 has 15 residues. V lost 2 bases and J lost 7; bases outside the gene matches: 7. Germline lookup yields CDR1 SGHRS and CDR2 YFSETQ. The CDR3 bases are TGCGCCAGCAGCTTAACCAGGGGGCTGATCGGGGAGCTGTTTTTT. Translated, it gives CASSLTRGLIGELFF.

As concerns this clonotype: Given a much more abundant clone one base away, this may be a read error. This chain joins TRBV18 and TRBJ2-3; D unresolved. The CDR3 is 14 amino acids. V lost 2 bases and J 2 bases, leaving 8 bases between the germline ends. Per the germline V gene, CDR1 is KGHSH and CDR2 is LQKENI. In nucleotides, the CDR3 is TGTGCCAGCTCACCATCTGACAACACAGATACGCAGTATTTT. Its protein is CASSPSDNTDTQYF.

This clonotype has ten or more counts. V is TRBV6-2 or TRBV6-3 and J is TRBJ1-5; D gene ambiguous. Germline CDR1 is MNHEY and CDR2 is SVGEGT. This CDR3 spans 12 amino acids. The germline V and J ends were trimmed by 6 bases and 7 bases, with 10 bases remaining between them. Here the CDR3 reads CASRGSAQPQHF. CDR3 in DNA: TGTGCCAGCAGGGGATCAGCGCAGCCCCAGCATTTT.

This clonotype was seen at least ten times. The chain combines TRBV20-1 with TRBJ2-5, with D unresolved. This CDR3 comprises 15 residues. Trimming pared 1 base from V and 3 bases from J, leaving 15 bases between. Germline CDR1 reads DFQATT; CDR2 reads SNEGSKA (reference sequence). The CDR3 here is CSARGKGRQEETQYF. CDR3 coding DNA: TGCAGTGCTAGAGGCAAGGGCAGGCAAGAAGAGACCCAGTACTTC.

This clonotype has just a few counts. The gene calls are TRBV7-9 and TRBJ2-5, with 8 bases identical to TRBD1. CDR1 SEHNR and CDR2 FQNEAQ come from the germline V gene (reference sequence). The V segment lost 1 base and the J segment 5 bases; nucleotides outside the gene matches: 3. The CDR3 is 14 amino acids. The CDR3 is CASSLGQGKETQYF. The CDR3 coding sequence is TGTGCCAGCAGCTTAGGACAGGGGAAGGAGACCCAGTACTTC.

The genes are TRBV20-1 and TRBJ2-1, with a possible D match to TRBD2 (6 bases). Germline CDR1 DFQATT, CDR2 SNEGSKA (reference sequence). Deletions cut 0 bases from V and 6 bases from J, with 9 bases between. There are 13 residues in the CDR3. DNA of the CDR3: TGCAGTGCTAGAGATCGGGGACTCAATGAGCAGTTCTTC. Protein product: CSARDRGLNEQFF.

In this sample, this clonotype turned up many times. V gene TRBV3-1 combines with J gene TRBJ1-5, with 7 bases lining up with TRBD1. There are 14 residues in the CDR3. V shed 8 bases, J shed 7 bases, and the junction held 11 bases outside the gene matches. Germline assignment: CDR1 LGHDT and CDR2 YNNKEL (reference sequence). The CDR3 here is CASPGRQGEQPQHF. CDR3 DNA: TGTGCCAGCCCCGGGAGACAGGGCGAGCAGCCCCAGCATTTT.

This clonotype was detected ten times or more. J is TRBJ2-2 and V is TRBV7-3; the D is unclear. Germline CDR1 is SGHTA and CDR2 is FQGTGA. This CDR3 contains 14 residues. Trimming removed 5 bases at V and 8 bases at J, with 15 bases between. The DNA of the CDR3 is TGTGCCAGCAGCCAGTCTCCGGGTTTGGGGGAGCTGTTTTTT. Translation gives CASSQSPGLGELFF.

Many counts were recorded for this clonotype. V usage is TRBV29-1 and J usage is TRBJ2-7, with 11 bases matching TRBD1. This CDR3 has 13 amino acids. With 6 bases clipped from V and 3 bases from J, the junction kept 4 bases outside the gene matches. The germline V gene has CDR1 SQVTM and CDR2 ANQGSEA. CDR3 coding DNA: TGCAGCGTCGCCGGGACAGGGGGCTACGAGCAGTACTTC. It yields the protein CSVAGTGGYEQYF.

This clonotype was counted at least ten times. This sequence joins TRBV2 and TRBJ2-5, with D possibly matching TRBD1 (5 bases). This CDR3 contains 14 residues. CDR1 is SNHLY and CDR2 is FYNNEI in the germline V gene. V was trimmed by 4 bases and J by 3 bases, leaving 12 bases between them. Here the CDR3 DNA reads TGTGCCAGCAGTGTATGGGGCGAGAAAGAGACCCAGTACTTC. Residues: CASSVWGEKETQYF.

The chain carries TRBV7-9 and TRBJ2-7; D not resolved. Trimming removed 5 bases at V and 1 base at J, with 6 bases between. CDR1 and CDR2 (germline): SEHNR, FQNEAQ (reference sequence). This CDR3 is 12 amino acids long. DNA for the CDR3: TGTGCCAGCAGCCGGAAGTCCTACGAGCAGTACTTC. Residues: CASSRKSYEQYF. Full variable domain (rest looked up from reference TRBV7-9 and TRBJ2-7): DTGVSQNPRHKITKRGQNVTFRCDPISEHNRLYWYRQTLGQGPEFLTYFQNEAQLEKSRLLSDRFSAERPKGSFSTLEIQRTEQGDSAMYLCASSRKSYEQYFGPGTRLTVT.

This clonotype was seen at least ten times. The chain has TRBV9 and TRBJ1-3, with D hard to call. V was shortened by 3 bases and J by 0 bases, with 7 bases between the two germline ends. CDR3 length: 14 amino acids. Germline CDR1 and CDR2: SGDLS and YYNGEE. CDR3 region: CASSDRTSGNTIYF. The DNA of the CDR3 is TGTGCCAGCAGCGACCGGACCTCTGGAAACACCATATATTTT.

This clonotype was seen ten or more times. This sequence joins TRBV7-2 and TRBJ2-7, with 7 bases matching TRBD2. The CDR3 spans 15 residues. CDR1 and CDR2 (germline): SGHTA, FQGNSA. With 1 base clipped from V and 2 bases from J, the junction kept 5 bases outside the gene matches. CDR3 nucleotides: TGTGCCAGCAGCTTAGTTCGACTAGCACCCTACGAGCAGTACTTC. It is translated as CASSLVRLAPYEQYF.

There are many counts of this clonotype. The chain uses TRBV29-1 and TRBJ1-3; D is unresolved. This CDR3 is built from 17 residues. Germline V lookup: CDR1 SQVTM, CDR2 ANQGSEA. V was clipped by 6 bases and J by 0 bases, with 21 bases between them. The CDR3 reads CSVLSPGLLGSGNTIYF. The CDR3 region has the DNA TGCAGCGTCCTTTCCCCCGGACTCTTGGGCTCTGGAAACACCATATATTTT.

This clonotype has ten or more counts. The rearrangement links TRBV6-5 to TRBJ1-2; TRBD1 is a possible D gene (5 bases). The germline gives CDR1 MNHEY, CDR2 SVGAGI. Between the trimmed V and J ends, which lost 4 bases and 5 bases, there was a span of 11 bases. This CDR3 contains 13 residues. The CDR3 sequence is CASSLPGGYGYTF. CDR3 bases: TGTGCCAGCAGTTTACCCGGGGGGTATGGCTACACCTTC.

The rearrangement joins TRBV4-3 to TRBJ2-7, with TRBD2 matching 8 bases. V lost 0 bases to trimming and J lost 4 bases; unmatched junction nucleotides: 5. The CDR3 is made up of 15 amino acids. The germline V gene has CDR1 LGHNA and CDR2 YSLEER. The CDR3 is CASSQDRGRRYEQYF. For the CDR3, the DNA is TGCGCCAGCAGCCAAGATCGCGGGAGGCGGTACGAGCAGTACTTC.

This clonotype was counted many times. V and J are TRBV12-3 or TRBV12-4 and TRBJ1-2; TRBD1 might be the D (6 bases). The V end was cut by 1 base, the J end by 3 bases, with 6 bases between. The CDR3 totals 13 residues. The CDR3 DNA is TGTGCCAGCAGTTTAGACAGGGACTATGGCTACACCTTC. This gives the protein CASSLDRDYGYTF.

This clonotype was detected ten times or more. DNA of the CDR3: TGTGCCAGCACCTCCACCGCGGCCTACAATGAGCAGTTCTTC. Translated: CASTSTAAYNEQFF. This chain connects TRBV6-1 to TRBJ2-1; no reliable D call. V dropped 7 bases and J dropped 2 bases, with 12 bases sitting between them. This CDR3 has 14 residues. Germline V gene sequence: CDR1 MNHNS, CDR2 SASEGT.

This clonotype has at least ten counts. V is TRBV27 and J is TRBJ2-1, with 9 bases that match TRBD2. This CDR3 is 15 amino acids long. With V trimmed by 3 bases and J by 5 bases, 5 bases remained unmatched. The germline gives CDR1 MNHEY, CDR2 SMNVEV (reference sequence). CDR3 in amino acids: CASSLGSSGNNEQFF. CDR3 sequence (DNA): TGTGCCAGCAGTTTGGGGTCTAGCGGGAACAATGAGCAGTTCTTC.

As regards this clonotype: It may be a read error: a sequence one base away is much more abundant. The J gene is TRBJ2-2, the V gene TRBV4-3, with D tentatively TRBD1 (6 bases). The V gene's germline CDR1 is LGHNA and CDR2 YSLEER. The CDR3 contains 16 residues. The CDR3 sequence: CVSSQGGHSRTGELFF. CDR3 coding DNA: TGCGTCAGCAGCCAAGGGGGACACAGCAGGACCGGGGAGCTGTTTTTT.

The table lists this clonotype with many counts. The CDR3 loop is CASSSRQGGHNEQFF. The CDR3 DNA sequence: TGCGCCAGCAGCTCCCGACAGGGGGGACACAATGAGCAGTTCTTC. The V call is TRBV5-1, the J call TRBJ2-1; 9 bases match TRBD1. There are 15 residues in the CDR3. Losses at the gene ends were 3 bases for V and 5 bases for J; bases not matched to a gene: 6. The V gene's germline CDR1 is SGHRS and CDR2 YFSETQ.

This clonotype was detected ten times or more. The V and J genes are TRBV7-9 and TRBJ2-1, with 7 bases aligning to TRBD2. The CDR3 length is 15 residues. Germline-derived CDR1 and CDR2 are SEHNR and FQNEAQ (reference sequence). V was pared by 6 bases and J by 6 bases, with 11 bases of the junction left unmatched. The chain's CDR3 is CASRAWGGSLNEQFF. DNA of the CDR3: TGTGCCAGCAGGGCCTGGGGGGGTTCCCTCAATGAGCAGTTCTTC.

On this clonotype itself: This may stem from a read error, because a much larger clone lies one nucleotide away. J is TRBJ2-1 and V is TRBV3-1; 8 bases fit TRBD1. The CDR3 contains 14 residues. The germline CDR1 and CDR2 sequences are LGHDT and YNNKEL (reference sequence). The CDR3 sequence is CASSQTQGANGQFF. DNA for the CDR3: TGTGCCAGCAGCCAAACGCAGGGGGCTAATGGGCAGTTCTTC.

In its sample, this clonotype was seen many times. This chain links TRBV7-2 with TRBJ1-2, with 8 bases matching TRBD1. Germline assignment: CDR1 SGHTA and CDR2 FQGNSA. The CDR3 is 12 amino acids. V shed 5 bases, J shed 7 bases, and the junction held 3 bases outside the gene matches. The CDR3 DNA is TGTGCCAGCAGCCTGGACAGGGCTGGCTACACCTTC. Amino acids: CASSLDRAGYTF.

The CDR3, as DNA: TGCGCCAGCAGCTCCTCGACTAGAAACTACGAGCAGTACTTC. Translated, it gives CASSSSTRNYEQYF. V gene TRBV5-1 combines with J gene TRBJ2-7; D might be TRBD2 (6 bases). The germline V gene has CDR1 SGHRS and CDR2 YFSETQ. The CDR3 has 14 residues. Trimming pared 3 bases from V and 3 bases from J, leaving 13 bases between.

This clonotype showed up many times. The rearrangement joins TRBV5-1 to TRBJ1-5; no clear D gene. Trimming shortened V by 0 bases and J by 2 bases, and 9 bases separated the two germline ends. Looked up from germline, CDR1 is SGHRS and CDR2 is YFSETQ. The CDR3 is 15 residues long. The CDR3 bases are TGCGCCAGCAGCTTGGGGGGTAGTGGCAATCAGCCCCAGCATTTT. This codes for CASSLGGSGNQPQHF.